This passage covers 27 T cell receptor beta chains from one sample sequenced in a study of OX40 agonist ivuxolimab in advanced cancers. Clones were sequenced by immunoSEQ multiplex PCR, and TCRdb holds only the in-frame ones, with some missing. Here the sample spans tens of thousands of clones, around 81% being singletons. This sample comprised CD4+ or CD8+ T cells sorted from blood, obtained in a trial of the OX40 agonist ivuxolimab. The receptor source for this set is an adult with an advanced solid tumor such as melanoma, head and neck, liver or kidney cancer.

CDR3 nucleotide sequence: TGTGCCAGCAGCCAAGGTGTGACTAGCGGTCCCTTTATTAGCTCCTACAATGAGCAGTTCTTC. Translated, it gives CASSQGVTSGPFISSYNEQFF. This chain connects TRBV4-2 to TRBJ2-1; 9 bases are a match to TRBD2. The CDR3 totals 21 residues. The germline gives CDR1 LGHNA, CDR2 YNFKEQ. The J segment lost 0 bases and the V segment lost 1 base, leaving 16 bases of the junction unmatched.

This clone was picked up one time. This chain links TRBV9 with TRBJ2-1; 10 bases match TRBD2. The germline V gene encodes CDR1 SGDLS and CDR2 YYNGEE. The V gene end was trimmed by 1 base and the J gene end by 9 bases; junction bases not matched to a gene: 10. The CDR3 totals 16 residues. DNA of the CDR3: TGTGCCAGCAGCGTACTAGCGGGAGACATCGGCCCTGAGCAGTTCTTC. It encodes CASSVLAGDIGPEQFF.

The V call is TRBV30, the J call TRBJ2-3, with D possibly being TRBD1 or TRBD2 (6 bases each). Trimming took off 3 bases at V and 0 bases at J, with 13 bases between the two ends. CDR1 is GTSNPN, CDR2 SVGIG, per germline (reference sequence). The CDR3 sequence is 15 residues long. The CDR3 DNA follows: TGTGCCTGGAGGGTTGGGGGGCCTAGCACAGATACGCAGTATTTT. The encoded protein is CAWRVGGPSTDTQYF.

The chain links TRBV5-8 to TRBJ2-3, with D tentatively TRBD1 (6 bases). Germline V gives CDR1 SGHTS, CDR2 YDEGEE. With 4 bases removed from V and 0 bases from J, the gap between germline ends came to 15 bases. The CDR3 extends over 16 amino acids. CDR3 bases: TGTGCCAGCAGCACGGACAGACAGACTAGCACAGATACGCAGTATTTT. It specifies CASSTDRQTSTDTQYF.

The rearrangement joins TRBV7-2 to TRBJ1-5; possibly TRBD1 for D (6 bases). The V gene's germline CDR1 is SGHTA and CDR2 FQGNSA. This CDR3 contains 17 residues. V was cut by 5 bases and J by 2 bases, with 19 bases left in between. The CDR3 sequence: CASSPVGGYSRNQPQHF. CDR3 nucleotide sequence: TGTGCCAGCAGCCCCGTAGGGGGGTATAGTCGCAATCAGCCCCAGCATTTT.

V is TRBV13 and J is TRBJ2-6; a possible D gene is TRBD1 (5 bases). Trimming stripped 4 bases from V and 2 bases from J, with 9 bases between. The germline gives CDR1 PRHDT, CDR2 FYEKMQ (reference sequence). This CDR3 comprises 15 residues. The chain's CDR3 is CASSSMTAGANVLTF. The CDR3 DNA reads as TGTGCCAGCAGCTCCATGACAGCTGGGGCCAACGTCCTGACTTTC.

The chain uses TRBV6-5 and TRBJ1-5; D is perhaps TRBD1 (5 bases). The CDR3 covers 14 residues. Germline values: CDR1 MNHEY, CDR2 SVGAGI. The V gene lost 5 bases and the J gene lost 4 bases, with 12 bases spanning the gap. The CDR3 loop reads CASSQKGRNQPQHF. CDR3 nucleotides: TGTGCCAGCAGTCAAAAGGGGAGAAATCAGCCCCAGCATTTT.

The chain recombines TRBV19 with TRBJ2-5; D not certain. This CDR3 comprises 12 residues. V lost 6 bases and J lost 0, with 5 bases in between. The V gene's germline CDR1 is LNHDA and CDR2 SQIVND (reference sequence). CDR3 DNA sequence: TGTGCCAGTAGCCGAAACCAAGAGACCCAGTACTTC. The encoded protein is CASSRNQETQYF.

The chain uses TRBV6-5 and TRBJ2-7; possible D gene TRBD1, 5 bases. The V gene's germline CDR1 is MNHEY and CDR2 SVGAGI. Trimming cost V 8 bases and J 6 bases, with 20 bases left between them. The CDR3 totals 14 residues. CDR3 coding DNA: TGTGCCAGCGGGCAAGGGGTGTCGATGCGCGAGCAGTACTTC. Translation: CASGQGVSMREQYF.

The CDR3, as DNA: TGTGCCAGCAGTTACGAGGGGGCGGGAAACTATGGCTACACCTTC. Its translation: CASSYEGAGNYGYTF. The gene calls are TRBV6-6 and TRBJ1-2; TRBD1 agrees at 7 bases. The CDR3 runs to 15 residues. Germline V gene sequence: CDR1 MNHNY, CDR2 SVGAGI (reference sequence). The V segment lost 2 bases and the J segment 2 bases; nucleotides outside the gene matches: 5.

The CDR3 is CASSRDRGLGSPLHF. The DNA of the CDR3 is TGTGCCAGCTCCCGGGACAGGGGTCTCGGTTCACCCCTCCACTTT. The chain uses TRBV27 and TRBJ1-6; 10 nucleotides match TRBD1. Trimming at V came to 8 bases and at J to 9 bases, leaving 10 bases not matched to a gene. The CDR3 totals 15 residues. Looked up from germline, CDR1 is MNHEY and CDR2 is SMNVEV (reference sequence).

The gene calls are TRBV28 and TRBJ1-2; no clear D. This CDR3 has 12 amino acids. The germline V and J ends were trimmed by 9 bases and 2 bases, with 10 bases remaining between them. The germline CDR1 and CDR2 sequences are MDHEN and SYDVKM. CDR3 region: CASTQLNYGYTF. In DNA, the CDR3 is TGTGCCAGTACCCAATTAAACTATGGCTACACCTTC.

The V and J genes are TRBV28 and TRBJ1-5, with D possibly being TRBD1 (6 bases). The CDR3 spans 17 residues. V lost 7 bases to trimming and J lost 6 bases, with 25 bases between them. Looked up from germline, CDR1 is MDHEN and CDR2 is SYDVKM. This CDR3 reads CASTSWGRFLGGQPQHF. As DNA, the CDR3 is TGTGCCAGCACCTCTTGGGGCAGGTTCCTAGGGGGTCAGCCCCAGCATTTT.

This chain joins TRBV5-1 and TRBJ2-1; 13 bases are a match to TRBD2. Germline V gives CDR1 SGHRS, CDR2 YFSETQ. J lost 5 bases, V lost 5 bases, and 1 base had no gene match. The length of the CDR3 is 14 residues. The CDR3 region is CASRGTSGDNEQFF. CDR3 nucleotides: TGCGCCAGCAGGGGGACTAGCGGGGACAATGAGCAGTTCTTC.

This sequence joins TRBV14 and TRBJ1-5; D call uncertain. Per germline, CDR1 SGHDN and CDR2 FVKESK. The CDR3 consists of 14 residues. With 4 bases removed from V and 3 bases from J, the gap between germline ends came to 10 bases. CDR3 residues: CASSPGSINQPQHF. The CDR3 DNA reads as TGTGCCAGCAGCCCGGGGTCGATCAATCAGCCCCAGCATTTT.

The CDR3 sequence: CASSQDILSEKLFF. The CDR3, as DNA: TGTGCCAGCAGCCAGGACATCCTTAGTGAAAAACTGTTTTTT. V gene TRBV11-2 combines with J gene TRBJ1-4; TRBD1 might be the D (5 bases). Germline values: CDR1 SGHAT, CDR2 FQNNGV. The CDR3 loop spans 14 amino acids. Trimming removed 5 bases at V and 7 bases at J, with 14 bases between.

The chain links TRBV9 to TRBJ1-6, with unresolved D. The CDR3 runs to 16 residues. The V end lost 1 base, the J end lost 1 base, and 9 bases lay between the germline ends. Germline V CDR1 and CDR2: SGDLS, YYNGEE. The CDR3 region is CASSVQDRSYNSPLHF. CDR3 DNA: TGTGCCAGCAGCGTACAGGATCGATCCTATAATTCACCCCTCCACTTT.

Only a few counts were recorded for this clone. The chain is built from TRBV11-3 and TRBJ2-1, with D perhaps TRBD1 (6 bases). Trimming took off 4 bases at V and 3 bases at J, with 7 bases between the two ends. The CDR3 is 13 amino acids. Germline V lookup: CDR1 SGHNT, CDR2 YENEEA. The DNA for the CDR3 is TGTGCCAGCAGCTCACAGGGCTACAATGAGCAGTTCTTC. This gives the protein CASSSQGYNEQFF.

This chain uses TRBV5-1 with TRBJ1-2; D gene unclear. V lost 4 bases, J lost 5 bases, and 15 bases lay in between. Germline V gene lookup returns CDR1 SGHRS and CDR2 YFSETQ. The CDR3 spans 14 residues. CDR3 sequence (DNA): TGCGCCAGCAGCCCTCTCCCCGGCAAGTATGGCTACACCTTC. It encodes CASSPLPGKYGYTF.

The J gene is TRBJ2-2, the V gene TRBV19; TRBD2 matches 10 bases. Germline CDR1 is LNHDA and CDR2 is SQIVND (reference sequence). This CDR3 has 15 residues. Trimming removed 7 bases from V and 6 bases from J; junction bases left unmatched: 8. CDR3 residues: CASKAAGGHAGELFF. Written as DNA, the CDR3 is TGTGCCAGTAAGGCAGCGGGGGGGCATGCCGGGGAGCTGTTTTTT.

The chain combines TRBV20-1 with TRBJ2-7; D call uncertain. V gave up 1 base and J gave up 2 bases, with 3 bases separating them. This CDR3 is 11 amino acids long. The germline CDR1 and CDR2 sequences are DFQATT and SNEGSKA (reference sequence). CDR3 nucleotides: TGCAGTGCTAGAGGCCCCTACGAGCAGTACTTC. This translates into CSARGPYEQYF.

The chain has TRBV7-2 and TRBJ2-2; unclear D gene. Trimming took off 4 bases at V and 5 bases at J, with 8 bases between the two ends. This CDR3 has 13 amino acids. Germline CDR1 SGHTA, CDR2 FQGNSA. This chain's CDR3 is CASSSPGTGELFF. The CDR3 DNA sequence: TGTGCCAGCAGCTCCCCAGGTACCGGGGAGCTGTTTTTT.

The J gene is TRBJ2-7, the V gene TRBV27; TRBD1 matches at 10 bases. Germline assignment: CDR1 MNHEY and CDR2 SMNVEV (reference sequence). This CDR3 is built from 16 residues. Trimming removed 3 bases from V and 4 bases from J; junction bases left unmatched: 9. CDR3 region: CASSFLEPGQGYEQYF. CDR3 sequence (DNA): TGTGCCAGCAGTTTTTTAGAACCGGGACAGGGGTACGAGCAGTACTTC.

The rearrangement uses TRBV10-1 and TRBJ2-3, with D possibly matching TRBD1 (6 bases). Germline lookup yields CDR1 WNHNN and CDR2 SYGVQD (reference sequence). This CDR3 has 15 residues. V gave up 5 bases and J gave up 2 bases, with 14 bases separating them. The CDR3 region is CASSPGTTITDTQYF. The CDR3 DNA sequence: TGCGCCAGCAGTCCTGGGACAACCATCACAGATACGCAGTATTTT.

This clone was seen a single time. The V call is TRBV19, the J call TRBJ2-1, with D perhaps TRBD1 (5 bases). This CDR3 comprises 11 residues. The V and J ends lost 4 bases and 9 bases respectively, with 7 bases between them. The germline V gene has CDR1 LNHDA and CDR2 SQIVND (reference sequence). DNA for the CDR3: TGTGCCAGTAGTAGGGGCTCTGAGCAGTTCTTC. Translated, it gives CASSRGSEQFF.

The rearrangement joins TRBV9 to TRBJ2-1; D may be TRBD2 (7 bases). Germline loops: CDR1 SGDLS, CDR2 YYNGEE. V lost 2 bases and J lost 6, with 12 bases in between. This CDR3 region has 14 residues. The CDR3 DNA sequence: TGTGCCAGCAGCGTGTTGGGGGGGCTCAATGAGCAGTTCTTC. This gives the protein CASSVLGGLNEQFF.

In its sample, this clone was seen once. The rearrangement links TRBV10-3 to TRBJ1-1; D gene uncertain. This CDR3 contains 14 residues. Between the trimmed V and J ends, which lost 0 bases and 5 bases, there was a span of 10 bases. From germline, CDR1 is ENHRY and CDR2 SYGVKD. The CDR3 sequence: CAISESVDGTEAFF. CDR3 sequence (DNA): TGTGCCATCAGTGAGTCGGTCGATGGGACTGAAGCTTTCTTT.